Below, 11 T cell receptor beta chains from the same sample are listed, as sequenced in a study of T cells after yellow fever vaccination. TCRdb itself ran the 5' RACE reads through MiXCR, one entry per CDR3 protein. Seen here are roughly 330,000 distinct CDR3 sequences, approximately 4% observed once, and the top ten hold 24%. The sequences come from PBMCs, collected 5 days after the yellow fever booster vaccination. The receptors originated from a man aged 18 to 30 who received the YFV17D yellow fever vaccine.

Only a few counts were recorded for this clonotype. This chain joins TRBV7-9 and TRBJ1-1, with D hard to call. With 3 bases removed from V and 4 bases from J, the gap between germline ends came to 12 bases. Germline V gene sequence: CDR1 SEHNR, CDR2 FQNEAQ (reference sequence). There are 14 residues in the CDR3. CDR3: CASSLVGLGTEAFF. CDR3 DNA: TGTGCCAGCAGCTTGGTGGGCTTGGGCACTGAAGCTTTCTTT.

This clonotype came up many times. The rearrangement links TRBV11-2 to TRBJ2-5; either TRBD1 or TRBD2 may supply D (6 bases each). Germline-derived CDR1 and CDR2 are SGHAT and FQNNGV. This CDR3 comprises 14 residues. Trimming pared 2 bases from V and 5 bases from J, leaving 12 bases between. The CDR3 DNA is TGTGCCAGCAGCTTAAGGAGGGGGTCGGAGACCCAGTACTTC. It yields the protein CASSLRRGSETQYF.

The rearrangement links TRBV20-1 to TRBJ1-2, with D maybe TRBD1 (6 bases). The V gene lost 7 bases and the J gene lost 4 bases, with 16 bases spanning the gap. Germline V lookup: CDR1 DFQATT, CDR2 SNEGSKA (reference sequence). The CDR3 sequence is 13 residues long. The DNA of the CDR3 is TGCAGTGGCCCCACACAGGGCAGCTATGGCTACACCTTC. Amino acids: CSGPTQGSYGYTF.

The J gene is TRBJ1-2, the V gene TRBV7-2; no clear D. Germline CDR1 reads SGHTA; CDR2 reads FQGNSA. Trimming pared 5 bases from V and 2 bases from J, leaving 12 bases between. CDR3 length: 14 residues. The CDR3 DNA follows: TGTGCCAGCAGCGAACCCGGACGGAACTATGGCTACACCTTC. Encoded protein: CASSEPGRNYGYTF. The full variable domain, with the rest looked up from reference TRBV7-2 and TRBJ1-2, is GAGVSQSPSNKVTEKGKDVELRCDPISGHTALYWYRQSLGQGLEFLIYFQGNSAPDKSGLPSDRFSAERTGGSVSTLTIQRTQQEDSAVYLCASSEPGRNYGYTFGSGTRLTVV.

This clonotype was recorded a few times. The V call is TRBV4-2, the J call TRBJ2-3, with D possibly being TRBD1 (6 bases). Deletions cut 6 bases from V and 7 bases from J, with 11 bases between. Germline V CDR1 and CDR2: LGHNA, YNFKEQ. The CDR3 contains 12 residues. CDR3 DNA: TGTGCCAGCAGGATTACAGGGAATACGCAGTATTTT. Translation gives CASRITGNTQYF.

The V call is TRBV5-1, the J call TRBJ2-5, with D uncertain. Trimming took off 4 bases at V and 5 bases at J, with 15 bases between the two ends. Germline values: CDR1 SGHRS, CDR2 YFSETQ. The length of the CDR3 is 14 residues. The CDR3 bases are TGCGCCAGCAGCGAACCGACCGGGTCGGAGACCCAGTACTTC. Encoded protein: CASSEPTGSETQYF.

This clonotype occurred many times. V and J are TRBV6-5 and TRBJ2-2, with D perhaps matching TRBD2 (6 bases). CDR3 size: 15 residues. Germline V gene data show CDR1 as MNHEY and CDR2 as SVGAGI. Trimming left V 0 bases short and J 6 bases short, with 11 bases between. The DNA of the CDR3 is TGTGCCAGCAGTTACTCGATAACGGGGGCCGGGGAGCTGTTTTTT. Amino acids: CASSYSITGAGELFF.

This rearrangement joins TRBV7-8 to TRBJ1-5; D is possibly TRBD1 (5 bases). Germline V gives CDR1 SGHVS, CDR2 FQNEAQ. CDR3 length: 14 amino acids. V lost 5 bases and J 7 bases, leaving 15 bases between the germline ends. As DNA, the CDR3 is TGTGCCAGCAGCCTAAGCAGGGTCGGGCAGCCCCAGCATTTT. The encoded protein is CASSLSRVGQPQHF.

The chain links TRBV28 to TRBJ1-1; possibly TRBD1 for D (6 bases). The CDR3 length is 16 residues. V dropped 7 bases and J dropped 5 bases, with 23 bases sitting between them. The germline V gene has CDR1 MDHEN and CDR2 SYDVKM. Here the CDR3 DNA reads TGTGCCAGCACTAAGCCGACAGGTGATGGTAATACTGAAGCTTTCTTT. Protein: CASTKPTGDGNTEAFF. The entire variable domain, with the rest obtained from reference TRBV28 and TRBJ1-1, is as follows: DVKVTQSSRYLVKRTGEKVFLECVQDMDHENMFWYRQDPGLGLRLIYFSYDVKMKEKGDIPEGYSVSREKKERFSLILESASTNQTSMYLCASTKPTGDGNTEAFFGQGTRLTVV.

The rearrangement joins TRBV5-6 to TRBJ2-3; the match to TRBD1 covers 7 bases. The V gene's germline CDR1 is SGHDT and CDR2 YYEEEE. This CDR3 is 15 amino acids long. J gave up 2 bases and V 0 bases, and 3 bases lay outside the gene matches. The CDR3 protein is CASSLVQGDTDTQYF. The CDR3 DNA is TGTGCCAGCAGCTTGGTGCAGGGGGACACAGATACGCAGTATTTT.

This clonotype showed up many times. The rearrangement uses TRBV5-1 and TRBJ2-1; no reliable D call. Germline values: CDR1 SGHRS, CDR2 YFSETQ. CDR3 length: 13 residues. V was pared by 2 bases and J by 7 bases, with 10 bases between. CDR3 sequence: CASSLSSRNEQFF. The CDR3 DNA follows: TGCGCCAGCAGCTTAAGCAGCCGTAATGAGCAGTTCTTC.